This T cell receptor (beta chain) originates from a study of blood T cells in healthy people across ages. Study results and limitations: Calculation of diversity from one million T cells yielded estimates considered to be underestimates. Both higher diversity and more naive CD4+ cells marked long-lived donors when set against aged donors.

Concerning this clonotype: The antigen remains unidentified.

The ends lost 6 bases at V and 0 bases at J; junction bases unmatched: 5. The CDR3 contains 14 residues. The germline V gene encodes CDR1 SNHLY and CDR2 FYNNEI. Samples each yielded at least 5 micrograms of total RNA. Together with a sample-barcoded 5' primer, a J-beta primer mix was included in a second PCR lasting roughly 6 to 12 cycles. A template-switch adaptor containing 12 random nucleotides labeled each cDNA molecule. TCRdb independently ran MiXCR on the 5' RACE reads; one entry per CDR3 protein. Of fewer than 950,000 distinct CDR3 sequences listed, 30% to 45% were seen once; the top ten hold 10% to 15%.

The material sequenced was blood. This chain connects TRBV2 to TRBJ2-7; 7 bases map to TRBD1. The receptor comes from a man between 18 and 29 years old in good health. CDR3 nucleotide sequence: TGTGCCAGCAGGGCCGGGACAGACTCCTACGAGCAGTACTTC. This gives the protein CASRAGTDSYEQYF.